The rows below give T cell receptor beta chains drawn from one sample of a study of blood T cell repertoires in COVID-19. The assay was immunoSEQ multiplex PCR, and TCRdb's table has in-frame clones only and misses some. The sample contains 150,000 to 200,000 clones, over 80% of which appear only once. Specimen: PBMCs or T cells enriched from blood (not recorded which). These receptors came from a woman between 25 and 40 years old who had been exposed to COVID-19. The CDR3 runs from the conserved cysteine through the conserved F or W. D genes are given only for firm matches. Where a row states a size, it is once, few, many or the class of an expanded clone; other rows omit it.

v_gene	abundance	j_gene	d_gene	CDR3nt	CDR3aa
TRBV15	.	TRBJ1-5	.	TGTGCCACCAGCAGAGATCGGATGGGAGACAATCAGCCCCAGCATTTT	CATSRDRMGDNQPQHF
TRBV5-1	.	TRBJ1-1	TRBD1	TGCGCCAGCAGCTTGCTCCGGGACAGGGGCACTGAAGCTTTCTTT	CASSLLRDRGTEAFF
TRBV7-2	.	TRBJ2-7	TRBD2	TGTGCCAGCAGCTTAATGATCCTGGGCGGGGGGGAGCAGTACTTC	CASSLMILGGGEQYF
TRBV6-4	few	TRBJ2-1	.	TGTGCCAGCAGTGACTCGGCGGGGTACTCCTACAATGAGCAGTTCTTC	CASSDSAGYSYNEQFF
TRBV9	.	TRBJ1-5	.	TGTGCCAGCAGCGAGGGGGATACAGGGTTCCCCCAGCATTTT	CASSEGDTGFPQHF
TRBV7-2	.	TRBJ2-7	.	TGTGCCAGCAGCTATCAGAGGGACTACGAGCAGTACTTC	CASSYQRDYEQYF
TRBV12-3/TRBV12-4	.	TRBJ2-1	.	TGTGCCAGCAGCAAACTAGTCAATGAGCAGTTCTTC	CASSKLVNEQFF
TRBV3-1/TRBV3-2	.	TRBJ2-1	.	TGTGCCAGCAGCCAAGCATCTCAGGTTTCCCATGAGCAGTTCTTC	CASSQASQVSHEQFF
TRBV19	.	TRBJ2-2	.	TGTGCCAGTAGTATAGTCGGAGGGAACACCGGGGAGCTGTTTTTT	CASSIVGGNTGELFF
TRBV6-5	.	TRBJ1-3	TRBD1	TGTGCCAGCAGTTTCTACAGGGGAACTGGAAACACCATATATTTT	CASSFYRGTGNTIYF
TRBV7-9	.	TRBJ2-5	.	TGTGCCAGCAGCTTAGGAATCGCCTTCGGTGGGCAGCAAGAGACCCAGTACTTC	CASSLGIAFGGQQETQYF
TRBV5-4	.	TRBJ2-6	TRBD1	TGTGCCAGCAGCTTGGACAGGGGAAGGCCTGGGGCCAACGTCCTGACTTTC	CASSLDRGRPGANVLTF
TRBV21-1	.	TRBJ1-4	.	TGTGCCAGCAGCAAAGGGGCCTGGCGGGGGGCTAATGAAAAACTGTTTTTT	CASSKGAWRGANEKLFF
TRBV3-1/TRBV3-2	.	TRBJ1-2	.	TGTGCCAGCAGCCAAGATACAGGGCTCGGCTATGGCTACACCTTC	CASSQDTGLGYGYTF
TRBV4-1	.	TRBJ1-6	.	TGCGCCAGCAGCCAAGCGGGGTACTCACCCCTCCACTTT	CASSQAGYSPLHF
TRBV19	.	TRBJ1-3	TRBD1	TGTGCCAGTAGTATATCGAAAACAGGGGCTTCCGGAAACACCATATATTTT	CASSISKTGASGNTIYF
TRBV9	.	TRBJ2-1	TRBD2	TGTGCCAGCAGCGGATTGGGACTAGAGACAAATGAGCAGTTCTTC	CASSGLGLETNEQFF
TRBV6-6	.	TRBJ1-5	.	TGTGCCAGCGGTTCTACCACAGGCGGCAATCAGCCCCAGCATTTT	CASGSTTGGNQPQHF
TRBV13	.	TRBJ1-6	.	TGTGCCAGCAGCTATACAGGGAGCTCCTATAATTCACCCCTCCACTTT	CASSYTGSSYNSPLHF
TRBV6-2/TRBV6-3	.	TRBJ2-7	.	TGTGCCAGCAGTCCGGGCGGGGAGCAGTACTTC	CASSPGGEQYF
TRBV4-1	.	TRBJ2-3	.	.	CASSGQGNTDTQYF
TRBV3-1/TRBV3-2	.	TRBJ2-2	TRBD1	TGTGCCAGCAGCCCAACCGGGACAGGGGAGGGCCTGTTTTTT	CASSPTGTGEGLFF
TRBV13	.	TRBJ1-4	.	TGTGCCAGCAAAGACCCCAGACGTAGACGGGGAGATAATGAAAAACTGTTTTTT	CASKDPRRRRGDNEKLFF
TRBV9	.	TRBJ1-6	.	TGTGCCAGCAGCGTAGAGGGAGCTAGCTCCTATAATTCACCCCTCCACTTT	CASSVEGASSYNSPLHF
TRBV18	.	TRBJ2-7	.	TGTGCCAGCTCACCAGGCGGGGGCCCCTACGAGCAGTACTTC	CASSPGGGPYEQYF
TRBV5-4	.	TRBJ1-4	TRBD1	TGTGCCAGCAGCTTGGCCACAGGGGAGAATGAAAAACTGTTTTTT	CASSLATGENEKLFF
TRBV7-9	.	TRBJ2-7	TRBD2	TGTGCCAGCAGCGCAACTAGCGGAAGAACCTACGAGCAGTACTTC	CASSATSGRTYEQYF
TRBV11-2	.	TRBJ2-1	TRBD2	TGTGCCAGCAGCTCCCAACTAGCGGGGGGGCTCGATGAGCAGTTCTTC	CASSSQLAGGLDEQFF
TRBV5-6	.	TRBJ2-7	TRBD2	TGTGCCAGCAGCCACGGGACTAGCGACTACGAGCAGTACTTC	CASSHGTSDYEQYF
TRBV3-1/TRBV3-2	.	TRBJ1-3	TRBD1	TGTGCCAGCAGCCAAGAAGTCAGGGGGCGCGTAACGTGGAACACCATATATTTT	CASSQEVRGRVTWNTIYF
TRBV15	.	TRBJ1-4	.	TGTGCCACCAGCAGAGACCGGGGTAATGAAAAACTGTTTTTT	CATSRDRGNEKLFF
TRBV5-1	.	TRBJ1-5	.	TGCGCCAGCAGCTTGGGCTCATCAGGGGGCAATCAGCCCCAGCATTTT	CASSLGSSGGNQPQHF